The clone carrying this TCR beta chain appeared once. This entry comes from a study of blood T cell repertoires in COVID-19. Study details: T cells, B-cell-depleted T cells, or PBMCs provided the cDNA or gDNA that served as material.

Between the trimmed V and J ends, which lost 5 bases and 4 bases, there was a span of 11 bases. Germline lookup yields CDR1 SGHTA and CDR2 FQGNSA. The length of the CDR3 is 14 residues. Method: immunoSEQ multiplex PCR; TCRdb's copy keeps in-frame clones and lacks some. There are about 160,000 clones in the sample; about 80% occur only once, and roughly 8% lies in the top ten. This chain links TRBV7-2 with TRBJ2-2; tentative D call: TRBD2 (5 bases). The TCR sequence derives from a man aged 60 to 69 with acute or convalescent COVID-19. The sequencing input was peripheral blood. The CDR3 protein is CASSAPGGTGELFF. The CDR3 region has the DNA TGTGCCAGCAGCGCACCCGGAGGCACCGGGGAGCTGTTTTTT.